Listed here are 26 T cell receptor beta chains from one sample, sequenced in a study of CD8 T cells in ankylosing spondylitis (dated by TCRdb to about 2017). Library generation was performed with 5' RACE. TCRdb names Illumina HiSeq 2500 as the instrument used. The public reads were quality trimmed at Q25 with fastp and then assembled into clones with MiXCR by TCRdb, keeping productive beta chains. Rows are combined by CDR3 protein, so each entry shows the most common genes and DNA. The sample includes around 150,000 distinct CDR3 sequences, with under 55% observed a single time. The leading ten clones occupy around 15% of the sample. The sample was synovial fluid, either unsorted or a sorted T cell fraction (not recorded which). These receptors all stem from a male donor with ankylosing spondylitis.

This rearrangement joins TRBV18 to TRBJ1-2; D call uncertain. The CDR3 is 15 amino acids. The V gene lost 3 bases and the J gene lost 8 bases, with 19 bases spanning the gap. Germline lookup yields CDR1 KGHSH and CDR2 LQKENI. The CDR3 DNA reads as TGTGCCAGCTCACCGTTCCTGAGGAGAGCGCAGGGCTACACCTTC. It specifies CASSPFLRRAQGYTF. Variable domain in full (rest from reference TRBV18 and TRBJ1-2): NAGVMQNPRHLVRRRGQEARLRCSPMKGHSHVYWYRQLPEEGLKFMVYLQKENIIDESGMPKERFSAEFPKEGPSILRIQQVVRGDSAAYFCASSPFLRRAQGYTFGSGTRLTVV.

The chain is built from TRBV9 and TRBJ2-3; a possible D gene is TRBD2 (6 bases). V dropped 0 bases and J dropped 1 base, with 15 bases sitting between them. This CDR3 is built from 17 residues. Germline V lookup: CDR1 SGDLS, CDR2 YYNGEE. The CDR3 DNA reads as TGTGCCAGCAGCGTAGCGGGGGAGAGTTGGGGCACAGATACGCAGTATTTT. It translates to CASSVAGESWGTDTQYF. The full variable domain, completed using reference TRBV9 and TRBJ2-3, is DSGVTQTPKHLITATGQRVTLRCSPRSGDLSVYWYQQSLDQGLQFLIQYYNGEERAKGNILERFSAQQFPDLHSELNLSSLELGDSALYFCASSVAGESWGTDTQYFGPGTRLTVL.

V usage is TRBV20-1 and J usage is TRBJ2-7, with D unresolved. The CDR3 consists of 14 residues. Germline V CDR1 and CDR2: DFQATT, SNEGSKA (reference sequence). V was cut by 1 base and J by 6 bases, with 16 bases left in between. CDR3 DNA sequence: TGCAGTGCTAGAGGAGCGCGGCCGCTGGGCGAGCAGTACTTC. Translation gives CSARGARPLGEQYF.

This clonotype was seen more than once but under ten times. CDR3 nucleotide sequence: TGTGCCAGCAGTTACGCCGACAGTTCAACCTCTGGGGCCAACGTCCTGACTTTC. Protein sequence: CASSYADSSTSGANVLTF. V is TRBV6-5 and J is TRBJ2-6; tentatively, D is TRBD1 (5 bases). The V gene's germline CDR1 is MNHEY and CDR2 SVGAGI. This CDR3 spans 18 amino acids. Trimming took off 2 bases at V and 0 bases at J, with 14 bases between the two ends.

This clonotype has a handful of counts. The chain has TRBV27 and TRBJ2-1, with 15 bases lining up with TRBD2. CDR1 and CDR2 (germline): MNHEY, SMNVEV (reference sequence). CDR3 length equals 19 residues. With 8 bases clipped from V and 8 bases from J, the junction kept 19 bases outside the gene matches. CDR3 in amino acids: CASGRPGGGLAGGLDEQFF. CDR3 nucleotides: TGTGCCAGCGGGAGACCCGGGGGGGGACTAGCGGGAGGCTTGGATGAGCAGTTCTTC.

The rearrangement joins TRBV27 to TRBJ2-7, with 11 bases matching TRBD1. V lost 4 bases and J lost 4; bases outside the gene matches: 3. Germline V gene sequence: CDR1 MNHEY, CDR2 SMNVEV (reference sequence). This CDR3 is built from 14 residues. CDR3 nucleotide sequence: TGTGCCAGCAGTTCCGGGACAGGGGGGTACGAGCAGTACTTC. Protein sequence: CASSSGTGGYEQYF.

About this clonotype itself: A much larger clonotype is one base distant, so this may be a read error. The chain carries TRBV7-9 and TRBJ2-1, with 12 bases identical to TRBD2. Looked up from germline, CDR1 is SEHNR and CDR2 is FQNEAQ (reference sequence). The CDR3 runs 15 residues. V shed 7 bases and J 5 bases; nucleotides not matched to a gene: 6. The CDR3 region is CASNPTSGSHNEQFF. For the CDR3, the DNA is TGTGCCAGCAACCCGACTAGCGGGAGCCACAATGAGCAGTTCTTC.

The sample holds a few counts of this clonotype. This chain links TRBV29-1 with TRBJ1-1; no clear D. The CDR3 covers 12 residues. Trimming left V 2 bases short and J 1 base short, with 5 bases between. The germline CDR1 and CDR2 sequences are SQVTM and ANQGSEA. The DNA for the CDR3 is TGCAGCGTTGAATTGTGGAACACTGAAGCTTTCTTT. It encodes CSVELWNTEAFF.

This rearrangement joins TRBV11-3 to TRBJ1-1; possibly TRBD1 for D (6 bases). The CDR3 covers 14 residues. V lost 5 bases to trimming and J lost 0 bases, with 10 bases between them. Germline loops: CDR1 SGHNT, CDR2 YENEEA. For the CDR3, the DNA is TGTGCCAGCAGCAAACAGGGACTGAACACTGAAGCTTTCTTT. Encoded protein: CASSKQGLNTEAFF.

This chain links TRBV6-5 with TRBJ1-2; tentatively, D is TRBD1 (5 bases). Trimming took 2 bases from V and 8 from J, leaving 15 bases between them. There are 14 residues in the CDR3. Germline-derived CDR1 and CDR2 are MNHEY and SVGAGI. The CDR3 region has the DNA TGTGCCAGCAGTTACGAGCTTTGGGGGGACGGCTACACCTTC. Translated: CASSYELWGDGYTF.

This clonotype was counted between two and nine times. The J gene is TRBJ2-7, the V gene TRBV3-1, with unresolved D. The CDR3 sequence is 13 residues long. The germline gives CDR1 LGHDT, CDR2 YNNKEL (reference sequence). Trimming stripped 1 base from V and 2 bases from J, with 6 bases between. CDR3 DNA sequence: TGTGCCAGCAGCCAAGCCTTAGCCTACGAGCAGTACTTC. Encoded protein: CASSQALAYEQYF.

This clonotype was detected a few times. The V and J genes are TRBV7-6 and TRBJ2-7; TRBD2 matches 13 bases. The V gene's germline CDR1 is SGHVS and CDR2 FNYEAQ. The CDR3 has 16 residues. The junction had 8 bases not matched to a gene; V was cut back by 4 bases and J by 5 bases. The CDR3 sequence: CASSSRTSGSRNEQYF. DNA of the CDR3: TGTGCCAGCAGCTCTCGGACTAGCGGGAGTCGCAACGAGCAGTACTTC.

The J gene is TRBJ2-2, the V gene TRBV7-9; D possibly corresponds to TRBD2 (5 bases). This CDR3 region has 16 residues. V was clipped by 2 bases and J by 3 bases, with 13 bases between them. The germline V gene has CDR1 SEHNR and CDR2 FQNEAQ (reference sequence). Here the CDR3 reads CASSLRAGGYTGELFF. The CDR3, as DNA: TGTGCCAGCAGCTTAAGGGCTGGCGGGTACACCGGGGAGCTGTTTTTT.

This sequence joins TRBV11-3 and TRBJ2-3; D is uncertain. The CDR3 consists of 13 residues. V gave up 2 bases and J gave up 2 bases, with 5 bases separating them. Looked up from germline, CDR1 is SGHNT and CDR2 is YENEEA. As DNA, the CDR3 is TGTGCCAGCAGCTTATACAACACAGATACGCAGTATTTT. Its translation: CASSLYNTDTQYF.

This clonotype was seen more than once but under ten times. The chain has TRBV10-2 and TRBJ2-7, with TRBD2 matching 8 bases. V lost 7 bases and J lost 0; bases outside the gene matches: 8. The CDR3 is 15 amino acids. From germline, CDR1 is WSHSY and CDR2 SAAADI. The chain's CDR3 is CASIERGSSSYEQYF. The CDR3 DNA sequence: TGCGCCAGCATAGAGCGGGGGAGCAGCTCCTACGAGCAGTACTTC.

There are a few counts of this clonotype. This chain connects TRBV29-1 to TRBJ1-2, with TRBD1 as a possible D gene (6 bases). Trimming shortened V by 3 bases and J by 5 bases, and 10 bases separated the two germline ends. The CDR3 has 12 amino acids. Looked up from germline, CDR1 is SQVTM and CDR2 is ANQGSEA. The CDR3 region is CSVDSQGYGYTF. The CDR3 region has the DNA TGCAGCGTTGATAGCCAGGGGTATGGCTACACCTTC.

The chain carries TRBV12-3 or TRBV12-4 and TRBJ1-3; D remains ambiguous. The V and J ends lost 3 bases and 0 bases respectively, with 9 bases between them. The CDR3 totals 15 residues. This CDR3 is CASSFGRSSGNTIYF. CDR3 bases: TGTGCCAGCAGTTTCGGTCGAAGCTCTGGAAACACCATATATTTT.

The V gene is TRBV20-1, the J gene TRBJ2-1; D is unclear. The V gene lost 3 bases and the J gene lost 2 bases, with 14 bases spanning the gap. CDR1 and CDR2 from the germline V gene are DFQATT and SNEGSKA (reference sequence). The CDR3 has 15 residues. The CDR3 reads CSASCVCGAYNEQFF. In DNA form, the CDR3 reads TGCAGTGCTAGTTGTGTCTGTGGCGCCTACAATGAGCAGTTCTTC.

The V call is TRBV2, the J call TRBJ2-1; D not resolved. CDR1 SNHLY and CDR2 FYNNEI come from the germline V gene. This CDR3 contains 13 residues. V was cut by 5 bases and J by 8 bases, with 13 bases left in between. CDR3 in amino acids: CASSSAVADEQFF. The CDR3 region has the DNA TGTGCCAGCAGTTCTGCGGTAGCCGATGAGCAGTTCTTC.

This chain uses TRBV20-1 with TRBJ2-2, with 12 bases identical to TRBD2. CDR1 DFQATT and CDR2 SNEGSKA come from the germline V gene (reference sequence). The CDR3 is made up of 21 amino acids. Trimming took 0 bases from V and 0 from J; bases not matched to a gene: 14. The CDR3 bases are TGCAGTGCTAGAGATGGGATTGGCGAGGCTAGCGGGGGGGCGAACACCGGGGAGCTGTTTTTT. Protein sequence: CSARDGIGEASGGANTGELFF.

In this sample, this clonotype turned up a few times. The V and J genes are TRBV12-3 or TRBV12-4 and TRBJ2-1, with D possibly being TRBD1 or TRBD2 (5 bases each). The V gene lost 5 bases and the J gene lost 4 bases, with 18 bases spanning the gap. There are 16 residues in the CDR3. This CDR3 reads CASSKGPTSVYNEQFF. The CDR3 DNA is TGTGCCAGCAGTAAGGGACCAACCTCGGTGTACAATGAGCAGTTCTTC.

This clonotype has only a few counts. The genes are TRBV24-1 and TRBJ2-5; D gene uncertain. Germline V gene lookup returns CDR1 KGHDR and CDR2 SFDVKD. V gave up 4 bases and J gave up 5 bases, with 10 bases separating them. This CDR3 has 13 amino acids. The CDR3 here is CATSERVWETQYF. The CDR3 DNA is TGTGCCACCAGTGAACGGGTGTGGGAGACCCAGTACTTC.

The count of this clonotype is one. The chain employs TRBV30 and TRBJ1-5, with D hard to call. V dropped 3 bases and J dropped 4 bases, with 13 bases sitting between them. Germline CDR1 GTSNPN, CDR2 SVGIG (reference sequence). The CDR3 consists of 14 residues. CDR3 loop: CAWSQSPQNQPQHF. DNA of the CDR3: TGTGCCTGGAGCCAATCCCCTCAAAATCAGCCCCAGCATTTT.

This chain joins TRBV5-1 and TRBJ1-4; possibly TRBD1 for D (5 bases). CDR1 is SGHRS, CDR2 YFSETQ, per germline. Trimming stripped 0 bases from V and 2 bases from J, with 8 bases between. CDR3 length: 15 amino acids. The CDR3 region is CASSLARGTNEKLFF. CDR3 in DNA: TGCGCCAGCAGCTTGGCCCGGGGGACTAATGAAAAACTGTTTTTT.

V usage is TRBV6-5 and J usage is TRBJ1-2; 7 bases align to TRBD1. There are 16 residues in the CDR3. Germline lookup yields CDR1 MNHEY and CDR2 SVGAGI. The J segment lost 2 bases and the V segment lost 0 bases, leaving 6 bases of the junction unmatched. CDR3 nucleotides: TGTGCCAGCAGTTACTCCCCACAGGGGTGGAACTATGGCTACACCTTC. Translating gives CASSYSPQGWNYGYTF.

The sample holds a few counts of this clonotype. V usage is TRBV5-4 and J usage is TRBJ1-2; D possibly corresponds to TRBD1 (6 bases). This CDR3 region has 12 residues. Germline CDR1 and CDR2: SGHNT and YYREEE (reference sequence). The ends were cut back, 4 bases at V and 8 bases at J, with 12 bases in the middle. Written as DNA, the CDR3 is TGTGCCAGCAGCGAAAACAGGGACGGCTACACCTTC. Its protein is CASSENRDGYTF.